Listed below are T cell receptor beta chains from one sample, sequenced in a study of blood T cell repertoires in COVID-19. Method: immunoSEQ multiplex PCR; TCRdb's copy keeps in-frame clones and lacks some. Here the sample spans approximately 77,000 clones, approximately 85% being singletons. Sequenced material: peripheral blood. The source of these receptors is a man over 45 with COVID-19, enrolled during active disease. Both conserved end residues are trimmed from each CDR3. Rows give clone size only sometimes, using once, few, many, or a class for an expanded clone.

ASSYSSGAMGTEAF	TRBV6-5	14	TRBJ1-1	-
ASSLPYSGAKDEQY	TRBV28	14	TRBJ2-7	-
ASSLGGLQREEY	TRBV7-2	12	TRBJ2-7	-
ASNRAGGTEAF	TRBV6-5	11	TRBJ1-1	-
ASRRGYEQY	TRBV28	9	TRBJ2-7	-
ASRPGTGFSPLH	TRBV28	12	TRBJ1-6	-
ATSDSRRGVANVLT	TRBV24-1	14	TRBJ2-6	-
AARTGGVPGELF	TRBV6-5	12	TRBJ2-2	-
ASSDAGGTVEQY	TRBV6-1	12	TRBJ2-7	-
ASSLGTGGISSYEQY	TRBV7-8	15	TRBJ2-7	-
ASSRLARKGKKSYGYT	TRBV11-2	16	TRBJ1-2	-
ASSQGRGKVTDTQY	TRBV3-1/TRBV3-2	14	TRBJ2-3	few
ASSNGGAKAF	TRBV27	10	TRBJ1-1	-
ASSRSGQTGNTIY	TRBV6-5	13	TRBJ1-3	-
ASSLAVTSTDTQY	TRBV5-1	13	TRBJ2-3	-
ASSLDRLNTEAF	TRBV5-5	12	TRBJ1-1	-
ASSQGALNTGELF	TRBV4-2	13	TRBJ2-2	few
ASSPHQGIGY	TRBV7-9	10	TRBJ2-4	-
ASSRVGQSNPTQY	TRBV27	13	TRBJ2-3	once
AISDGSRGETQY	TRBV10-3	12	TRBJ2-5	-
AWSTTGGYSYEQY	TRBV30	13	TRBJ2-7	-
ASRPGQAIYEQY	TRBV28	12	TRBJ2-7	-
SVEEAPYEQY	TRBV29-1	10	TRBJ2-7	-
ASSIEAGRETQY	TRBV19	12	TRBJ2-5	-
ASSMGRRDYEQY	TRBV19	12	TRBJ2-7	once
ASCLDLAGGTGYEQY	TRBV28	15	TRBJ2-7	-
ASSFGGYGYGYT	TRBV27	12	TRBJ1-2	-
ASSPTSSEQY	TRBV7-2	10	TRBJ2-7	-
ARPPGQGDTGELF	TRBV9	13	TRBJ2-2	-
ASSLQGGTSGRVLQY	TRBV2	15	TRBJ2-7	-
ASSSTHGGIETQY	TRBV7-9	13	TRBJ2-5	few
ASSARGDYGYT	TRBV9	11	TRBJ1-2	-
ASSLGLAGVGEQF	TRBV5-4	13	TRBJ2-1	-
ASSDINSPLH	TRBV28	10	TRBJ1-6	-
ASSSDREAYEQY	TRBV6-2/TRBV6-3	12	TRBJ2-7	-
ASIGQGVSEQY	TRBV6-5	11	TRBJ2-7	-